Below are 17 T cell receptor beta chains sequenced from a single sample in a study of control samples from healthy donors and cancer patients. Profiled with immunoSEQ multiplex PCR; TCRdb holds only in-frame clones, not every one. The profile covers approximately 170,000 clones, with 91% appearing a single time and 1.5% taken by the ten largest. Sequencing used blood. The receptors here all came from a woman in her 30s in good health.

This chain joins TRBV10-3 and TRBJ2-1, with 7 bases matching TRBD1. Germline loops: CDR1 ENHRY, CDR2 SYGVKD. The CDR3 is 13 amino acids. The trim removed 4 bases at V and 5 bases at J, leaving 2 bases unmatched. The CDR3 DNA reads TGTGCCATCAGTGCCGGGACAGACAATGAGCAGTTCTTC. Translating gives CAISAGTDNEQFF.

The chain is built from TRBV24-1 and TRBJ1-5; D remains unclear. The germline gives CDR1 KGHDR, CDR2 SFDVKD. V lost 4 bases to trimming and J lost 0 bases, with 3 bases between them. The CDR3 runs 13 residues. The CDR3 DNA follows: TGTGCCACCAGTGAGAATAGCAATCAGCCCCAGCATTTT. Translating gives CATSENSNQPQHF.

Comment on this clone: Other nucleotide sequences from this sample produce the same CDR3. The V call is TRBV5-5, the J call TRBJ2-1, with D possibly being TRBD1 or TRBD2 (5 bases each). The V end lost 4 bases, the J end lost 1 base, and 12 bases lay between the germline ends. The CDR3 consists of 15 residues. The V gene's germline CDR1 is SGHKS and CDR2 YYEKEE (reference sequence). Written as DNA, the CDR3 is TGTGCCAGCAGCCTCGGGACGGGTTCCTACAATGAGCAGTTCTTC. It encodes CASSLGTGSYNEQFF.

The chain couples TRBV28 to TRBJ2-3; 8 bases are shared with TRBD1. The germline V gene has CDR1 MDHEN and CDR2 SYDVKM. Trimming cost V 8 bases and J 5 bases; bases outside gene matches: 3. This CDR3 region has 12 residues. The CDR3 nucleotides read TGTGCCAGCGGGACAGGTGGAGATACGCAGTATTTT. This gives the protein CASGTGGDTQYF.

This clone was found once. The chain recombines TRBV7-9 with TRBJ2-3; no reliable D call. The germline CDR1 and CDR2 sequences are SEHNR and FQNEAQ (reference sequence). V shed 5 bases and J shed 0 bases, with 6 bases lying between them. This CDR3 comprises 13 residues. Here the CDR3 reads CASSPPSTDTQYF. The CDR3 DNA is TGTGCCAGCAGCCCCCCTAGCACAGATACGCAGTATTTT.

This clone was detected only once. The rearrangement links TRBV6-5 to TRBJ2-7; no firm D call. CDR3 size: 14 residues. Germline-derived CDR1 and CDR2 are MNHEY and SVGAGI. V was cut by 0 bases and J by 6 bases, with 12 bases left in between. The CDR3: CASSYSMVAGEQYF. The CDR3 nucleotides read TGTGCCAGCAGTTACTCGATGGTAGCCGGCGAGCAGTACTTC.

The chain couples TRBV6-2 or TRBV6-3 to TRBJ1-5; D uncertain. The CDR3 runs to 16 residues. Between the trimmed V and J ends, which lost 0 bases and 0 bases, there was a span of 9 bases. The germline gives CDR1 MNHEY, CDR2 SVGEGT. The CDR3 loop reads CASSYSTALSNQPQHF. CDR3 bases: TGTGCCAGCAGTTACTCGACCGCCCTTAGCAATCAGCCCCAGCATTTT.

CDR3 loop: CASSQDGGTRTYTF. The CDR3, as DNA: TGCGCCAGCAGCCAAGATGGGGGGACGAGGACCTACACCTTC. V and J are TRBV4-3 and TRBJ1-2, with D possibly matching TRBD1 (5 bases). The ends were cut back, 0 bases at V and 10 bases at J, with 15 bases in the middle. Germline V lookup: CDR1 LGHNA, CDR2 YSLEER. The CDR3 is 14 amino acids.

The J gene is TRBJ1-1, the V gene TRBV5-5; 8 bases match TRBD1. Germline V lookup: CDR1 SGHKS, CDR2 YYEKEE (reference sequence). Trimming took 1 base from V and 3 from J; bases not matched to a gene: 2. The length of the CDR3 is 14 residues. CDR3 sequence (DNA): TGTGCCAGCAGCTTGAACAGGGGGGACACTGAAGCTTTCTTT. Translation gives CASSLNRGDTEAFF. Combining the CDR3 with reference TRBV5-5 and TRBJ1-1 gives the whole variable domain DAGVTQSPTHLIKTRGQQVTLRCSPISGHKSVSWYQQVLGQGPQFIFQYYEKEERGRGNFPDRFSARQFPNYSSELNVNALLLGDSALYLCASSLNRGDTEAFFGQGTRLTVV.

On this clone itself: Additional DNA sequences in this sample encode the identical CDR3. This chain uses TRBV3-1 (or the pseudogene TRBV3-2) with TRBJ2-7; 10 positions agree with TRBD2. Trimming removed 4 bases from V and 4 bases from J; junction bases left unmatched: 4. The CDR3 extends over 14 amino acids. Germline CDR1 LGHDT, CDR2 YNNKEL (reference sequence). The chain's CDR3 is CASSRTSGGYEQYF. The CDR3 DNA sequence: TGTGCCAGCAGCCGGACTAGCGGAGGTTACGAGCAGTACTTC.

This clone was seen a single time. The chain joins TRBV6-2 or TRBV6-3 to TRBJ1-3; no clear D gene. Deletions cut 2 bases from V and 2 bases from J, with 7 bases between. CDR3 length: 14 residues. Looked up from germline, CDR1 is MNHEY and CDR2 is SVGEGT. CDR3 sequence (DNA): TGTGCCAGCAGTTACGGGAGGGCTGGAAACACCATATATTTT. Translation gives CASSYGRAGNTIYF.

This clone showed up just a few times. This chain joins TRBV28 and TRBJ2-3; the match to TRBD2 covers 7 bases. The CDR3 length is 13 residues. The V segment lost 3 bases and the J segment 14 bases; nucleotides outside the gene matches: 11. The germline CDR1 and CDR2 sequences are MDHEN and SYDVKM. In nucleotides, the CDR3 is TGTGCCAGCAGTTTCAGTGATAGGGACTATCGGTATTTT. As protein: CASSFSDRDYRYF. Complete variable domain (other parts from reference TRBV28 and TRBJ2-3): DVKVTQSSRYLVKRTGEKVFLECVQDMDHENMFWYRQDPGLGLRLIYFSYDVKMKEKGDIPEGYSVSREKKERFSLILESASTNQTSMYLCASSFSDRDYRYFGPGTRLTVL.

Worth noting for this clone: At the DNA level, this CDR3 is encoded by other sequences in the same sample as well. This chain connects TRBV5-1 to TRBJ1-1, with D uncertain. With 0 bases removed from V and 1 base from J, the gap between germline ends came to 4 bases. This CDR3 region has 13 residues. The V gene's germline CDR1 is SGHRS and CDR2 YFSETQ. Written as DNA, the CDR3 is TGCGCCAGCAGCTTGGACCGGAACACTGAAGCTTTCTTT. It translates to CASSLDRNTEAFF.

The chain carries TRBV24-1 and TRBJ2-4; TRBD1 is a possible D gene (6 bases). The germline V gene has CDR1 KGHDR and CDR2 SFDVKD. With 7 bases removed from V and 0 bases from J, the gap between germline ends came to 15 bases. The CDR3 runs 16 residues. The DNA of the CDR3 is TGTGCCACCAGCGCCGGGACATCTGTAGCCAAAAACATTCAGTACTTC. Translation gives CATSAGTSVAKNIQYF.

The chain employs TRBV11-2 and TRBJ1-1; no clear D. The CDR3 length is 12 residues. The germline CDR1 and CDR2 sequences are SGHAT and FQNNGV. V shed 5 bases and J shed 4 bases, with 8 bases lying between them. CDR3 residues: CASSPGPTEAFF. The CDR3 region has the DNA TGTGCCAGCAGCCCCGGGCCCACTGAAGCTTTCTTT.

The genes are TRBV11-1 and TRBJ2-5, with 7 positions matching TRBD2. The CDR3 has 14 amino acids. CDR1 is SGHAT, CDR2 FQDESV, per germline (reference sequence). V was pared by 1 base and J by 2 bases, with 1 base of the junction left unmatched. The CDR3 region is CASSLGTSQETQYF. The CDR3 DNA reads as TGTGCCAGCAGCTTAGGGACTAGTCAAGAGACCCAGTACTTC.

The CDR3 coding sequence is TGTGCCAGCAGCTTATACGGGGGGGCCACCGGGGAGCTGTTTTTT. It specifies CASSLYGGATGELFF. This chain links TRBV7-3 with TRBJ2-2; TRBD2 aligns across 8 bases. The CDR3 covers 15 residues. Germline V lookup: CDR1 SGHTA, CDR2 FQGTGA. V dropped 2 bases and J dropped 4; count of bases not matched to a gene: 3.